This TCR beta chain was captured in a study of radiotherapy plus CTLA-4 blockade in lung cancer. The protocol was immunoSEQ multiplex PCR, while the TCRdb copy is restricted to in-frame clones and leaves out a portion. The sample has some 96,000 clones; 70% to 90% are singletons. Study-level points and caveats: In blood, after radiotherapy plus ipilimumab, tumor-derived TCR clones expanded. Reports state that early shifts in blood T cell clones, with interferon-beta, best predicted response.

As regards this clone: Its antigen is still unknown.

This clonotype was obtained from a human donor with non-small cell lung cancer that progressed on radiotherapy plus ipilimumab. The sequencing used peripheral blood, collected from a patient treated with radiotherapy plus ipilimumab.

The CDR3 protein is CASSLTGAARSGANVLTF. CDR3 in DNA: TGTGCCAGCAGCTTAACAGGGGCCGCACGGTCTGGGGCCAACGTCCTGACTTTC. The V call is TRBV7-3, the J call TRBJ2-6, with D possibly being TRBD1 (5 bases). CDR3 size: 18 residues. The V gene's germline CDR1 is SGHTA and CDR2 FQGTGA. Trimming removed 0 bases at V and 1 base at J, with 13 bases between.